The next 10 T cell receptor beta chains were all read from a single sample in a study of cytomegalovirus exposure and HLA in healthy donors. PCR involved 60 Vbeta and 13 Jbeta primers. Measured with immunoSEQ multiplex PCR; TCRdb has only the in-frame clones, and not every one. The sample lists about 100,000 clones; 79% were seen once. Sequencing was performed on PBMCs. Receptor source: a woman in her thirties or forties in good health and CMV-seronegative.

This chain links TRBV11-2 with TRBJ2-3; 13 bases map to TRBD2. Germline trimming cut 5 bases from V and 0 bases from J; bases unmatched to any gene: 8. CDR3 length: 18 amino acids. CDR1 is SGHAT and CDR2 is FQNNGV in the germline V gene. The CDR3 reads CASSAGLAGSTSTDTQYF. CDR3 DNA sequence: TGTGCCAGCAGCGCGGGACTAGCGGGGAGCACTAGCACAGATACGCAGTATTTT.

The rearrangement joins TRBV18 to TRBJ2-7; D remains unclear. The V gene's germline CDR1 is KGHSH and CDR2 LQKENI. The CDR3 is 12 amino acids. Between the trimmed V and J ends, which lost 6 bases and 3 bases, there was a span of 9 bases. In DNA, the CDR3 is TGTGCCAGCTCCCCGGAGAGCTACGAGCAGTACTTC. Translated, it gives CASSPESYEQYF. The full variable domain, with the rest looked up from reference TRBV18 and TRBJ2-7, is NAGVMQNPRHLVRRRGQEARLRCSPMKGHSHVYWYRQLPEEGLKFMVYLQKENIIDESGMPKERFSAEFPKEGPSILRIQQVVRGDSAAYFCASSPESYEQYFGPGTRLTVT.

The CDR3 loop reads CSVDVGTGEAFF. The CDR3, as DNA: TGCAGCGTTGATGTCGGTACAGGTGAAGCTTTCTTT. V and J are TRBV29-1 and TRBJ1-1; a weak D match, TRBD1 (5 bases). V lost 3 bases and J 7 bases, leaving 12 bases between the germline ends. The CDR3 spans 12 residues. Germline CDR1 is SQVTM and CDR2 is ANQGSEA.

This clone was picked up one time. J is TRBJ1-3 and V is TRBV5-4; TRBD1 matches at 7 bases. Germline V gives CDR1 SGHNT, CDR2 YYREEE (reference sequence). This CDR3 contains 14 residues. Unmatched junction bases numbered 3, after V lost 2 bases and J lost 4 bases. This CDR3 reads CASSFQTGGNTIYF. The CDR3 bases are TGTGCCAGCAGCTTTCAGACAGGGGGAAACACCATATATTTT.

This chain links TRBV7-2 with TRBJ2-7; 7 bases are a match to TRBD1. Trimming at V came to 1 base and at J to 4 bases, leaving 1 base not matched to a gene. The CDR3 runs to 13 residues. CDR1 and CDR2 (germline): SGHTA, FQGNSA. The DNA of the CDR3 is TGTGCCAGCAGCTTAGGGACAGGATACGAGCAGTACTTC. It encodes CASSLGTGYEQYF.

This chain joins TRBV30 and TRBJ2-7, with a possible D match to TRBD2 (5 bases). Per the germline V gene, CDR1 is GTSNPN and CDR2 is SVGIG (reference sequence). V was clipped by 7 bases and J by 3 bases, with 13 bases between them. The CDR3 sequence is 12 residues long. The chain's CDR3 is CASLGDNYEQYF. The CDR3 nucleotides are TGTGCCTCCCTCGGGGATAACTACGAGCAGTACTTC.

This clone is termed medium-sized. The CDR3 protein is CASSLQIGTEAFF. Written as DNA, the CDR3 is TGTGCCAGCAGCTTACAGATAGGCACTGAAGCTTTCTTT. The J gene is TRBJ1-1, the V gene TRBV5-5; D gene uncertain. Trimming cost V 2 bases and J 4 bases, with 9 bases left between them. Germline lookup yields CDR1 SGHKS and CDR2 YYEKEE (reference sequence). There are 13 residues in the CDR3.

This clone appeared a single time. V and J are TRBV18 and TRBJ2-2; 8 positions match TRBD1. After removal of 2 bases from V and 2 bases from J, the junction contained 1 base not matched to a gene. CDR3 length equals 15 residues. Germline V lookup: CDR1 KGHSH, CDR2 LQKENI. CDR3 DNA sequence: TGTGCCAGCTCACCAGGACAGGGTAACACCGGGGAGCTGTTTTTT. Translating it yields CASSPGQGNTGELFF.

The chain couples TRBV5-6 to TRBJ1-2; TRBD1 aligns across 8 bases. This CDR3 is built from 14 residues. CDR1 is SGHDT, CDR2 YYEEEE, per germline. Losses at the gene ends were 2 bases for V and 8 bases for J; bases not matched to a gene: 8. The CDR3 nucleotides are TGTGCCAGCAGCTTAGACAGGGGAGGTTTGGGCTACACCTTC. This translates into CASSLDRGGLGYTF.

J is TRBJ2-7 and V is TRBV30; D remains unclear. Trimming stripped 0 bases from V and 5 bases from J, with 5 bases between. Germline V gene data show CDR1 as GTSNPN and CDR2 as SVGIG (reference sequence). The CDR3 length is 11 residues. The chain's CDR3 is CAWSVRDEQYF. The CDR3 DNA follows: TGTGCCTGGAGTGTACGGGACGAGCAGTACTTC.